Following are 27 T cell receptor beta chains from one sample sequenced in a study of T cells in tuberculosis. Assay: immunoSEQ multiplex PCR; the TCRdb copy retains only in-frame clones and omits some. The sample lists 40,000 to 50,000 clones, about 95% occurring once. The sequenced sample was PBMCs. These receptors were collected from a donor between 10 and 35 years old with latent tuberculosis or without tuberculosis infection.

V and J are TRBV9 and TRBJ1-1; 10 nucleotides agree with TRBD1. Germline lookup yields CDR1 SGDLS and CDR2 YYNGEE. The junction had 16 bases not matched to a gene; V was cut back by 3 bases and J by 5 bases. This CDR3 comprises 18 residues. The CDR3 loop reads CASSAYPGQGSLGTEAFF. CDR3 DNA sequence: TGTGCCAGCAGCGCATACCCGGGACAGGGGTCGTTAGGGACTGAAGCTTTCTTT.

This CDR3 reads CASSQLTSPETQYF. The CDR3, as DNA: TGCGCCAGCAGCCAACTGACTAGCCCAGAGACCCAGTACTTC. This rearrangement joins TRBV4-3 to TRBJ2-5, with 7 bases identical to TRBD2. With 2 bases clipped from V and 4 bases from J, the junction kept 4 bases outside the gene matches. CDR3 length equals 14 residues. CDR1 is LGHNA, CDR2 YSLEER, per germline.

The CDR3 nucleotides read TGCGCCAGCAGCTTGAGGGGACTAAGCACAGATACGCAGTATTTT. The encoded protein is CASSLRGLSTDTQYF. The chain has TRBV5-1 and TRBJ2-3; the match to TRBD2 covers 7 bases. This CDR3 contains 15 residues. Looked up from germline, CDR1 is SGHRS and CDR2 is YFSETQ. J lost 0 bases, V lost 1 base, and 2 bases had no gene match.

The chain has TRBV14 and TRBJ2-3; 7 nucleotides line up with TRBD2. The V gene's germline CDR1 is SGHDN and CDR2 FVKESK. V gave up 0 bases and J gave up 0 bases; unmatched junction bases: 6. The CDR3 is 17 residues long. The CDR3 sequence is CASSQDRSSGSTDTQYF. The CDR3 DNA sequence: TGTGCCAGCAGCCAAGACCGTTCTAGCGGTAGCACAGATACGCAGTATTTT.

The V gene is TRBV28, the J gene TRBJ1-2; D is perhaps TRBD1 (6 bases). The germline V and J ends were trimmed by 5 bases and 1 base, with 11 bases remaining between them. Germline V CDR1 and CDR2: MDHEN, SYDVKM. The CDR3 has 14 residues. As DNA, the CDR3 is TGTGCCAGCAGTCCGGACAGATTTAACTATGGCTACACCTTC. Translation gives CASSPDRFNYGYTF.

This sequence joins TRBV7-8 and TRBJ1-3; possible D gene TRBD1, 5 bases. Trimming removed 5 bases at V and 0 bases at J, with 20 bases between. CDR3 length: 18 residues. CDR1 and CDR2 (germline): SGHVS, FQNEAQ. The CDR3 reads CASSRPRGKRDSGNTIYF. CDR3 in DNA: TGTGCCAGCAGCCGCCCCCGGGGGAAAAGGGACTCTGGAAACACCATATATTTT.

The chain has TRBV29-1 and TRBJ1-3; D may be TRBD1 (5 bases). Germline assignment: CDR1 SQVTM and CDR2 ANQGSEA. The CDR3 is made up of 13 amino acids. V was cut by 7 bases and J by 3 bases, with 13 bases left in between. The DNA for the CDR3 is TGCAGCGGTACCCAGGGAATTGGAAACACCATATATTTT. It yields the protein CSGTQGIGNTIYF.

V is TRBV2 and J is TRBJ2-7; 10 bases match TRBD2. This CDR3 contains 13 residues. Germline V CDR1 and CDR2: SNHLY, FYNNEI. The junction had 4 bases not matched to a gene; V was cut back by 8 bases and J by 3 bases. CDR3 coding DNA: TGTGCCAGCGGGAGACTAGCGGGCTACGAGCAGTACTTC. Its protein product is CASGRLAGYEQYF.

This clone has only one observation. The chain uses TRBV28 and TRBJ1-5, with TRBD1 matching over 8 bases. Germline CDR1 reads MDHEN; CDR2 reads SYDVKM. J lost 2 bases, V lost 4 bases, and 4 bases had no gene match. This CDR3 spans 15 amino acids. The CDR3 sequence: CASSSGQGRNQPQHF. CDR3 nucleotide sequence: TGTGCCAGCAGTTCCGGACAGGGCCGCAATCAGCCCCAGCATTTT. Using reference TRBV28 and TRBJ1-5 for the parts outside the CDR3, the full variable domain is DVKVTQSSRYLVKRTGEKVFLECVQDMDHENMFWYRQDPGLGLRLIYFSYDVKMKEKGDIPEGYSVSREKKERFSLILESASTNQTSMYLCASSSGQGRNQPQHFGDGTRLSIL.

The V and J genes are TRBV11-3 and TRBJ1-4; a weak D match, TRBD1 (5 bases). The CDR3 is made up of 18 amino acids. Trimming removed 1 base at V and 4 bases at J, with 19 bases between. Looked up from germline, CDR1 is SGHNT and CDR2 is YENEEA. CDR3 sequence (DNA): TGTGCCAGCAGCTTAGGGGCCGTCCAAGGGGCAGTTAATGAAAAACTGTTTTTT. It specifies CASSLGAVQGAVNEKLFF. The entire variable domain, with the rest obtained from reference TRBV11-3 and TRBJ1-4, is as follows: EAGVVQSPRYKIIEKKQPVAFWCNPISGHNTLYWYLQNLGQGPELLIRYENEEAVDDSQLPKDRFSAERLKGVDSTLKIQPAELGDSAVYLCASSLGAVQGAVNEKLFFGSGTQLSVL.

V and J are TRBV30 and TRBJ1-1; D is possibly TRBD1 (5 bases). Looked up from germline, CDR1 is GTSNPN and CDR2 is SVGIG (reference sequence). This CDR3 has 13 amino acids. The V gene lost 1 base and the J gene lost 13 bases, with 19 bases spanning the gap. This CDR3 reads CAWSASPGGGDFF. CDR3 DNA sequence: TGTGCCTGGAGTGCCTCCCCGGGGGGAGGGGATTTCTTT.

The genes are TRBV12-5 and TRBJ1-2; tentative D call: TRBD1 (6 bases). Germline-derived CDR1 and CDR2 are LGHNT and FRNRAP. V shed 2 bases and J shed 2 bases, with 15 bases lying between them. CDR3 length: 16 residues. The CDR3 sequence is CASGLSVGQGNYGYTF. DNA for the CDR3: TGTGCTAGTGGTTTGTCAGTAGGTCAGGGGAACTATGGCTACACCTTC.

The CDR3 loop is CASSLTGQGPPRLHF. CDR3 sequence (DNA): TGCGCCAGCAGCTTGACGGGACAGGGCCCCCCCCGCCTCCACTTT. The chain combines TRBV5-1 with TRBJ1-6; TRBD1 agrees at 9 bases. This CDR3 is built from 15 residues. In germline, CDR1 is SGHRS, CDR2 YFSETQ. The ends lost 1 base at V and 15 bases at J; junction bases unmatched: 11.

The chain employs TRBV4-1 and TRBJ2-1; 9 bases match TRBD1. The germline V gene encodes CDR1 MGHRA and CDR2 YSYEKL. CDR3 size: 15 residues. V shed 3 bases and J 12 bases; nucleotides not matched to a gene: 12. This CDR3 reads CASSHPGTGQAGQFF. The CDR3 region has the DNA TGCGCCAGCAGCCATCCTGGGACAGGGCAGGCTGGGCAGTTCTTC.

V gene TRBV28 combines with J gene TRBJ1-2; 7 nucleotides align to TRBD1. Germline trimming cut 3 bases from V and 0 bases from J; bases unmatched to any gene: 10. The V gene's germline CDR1 is MDHEN and CDR2 SYDVKM. The CDR3 contains 17 residues. The CDR3 nucleotides are TGTGCCAGCAGTTTTCCCCCCGGACAGGAAGCTAACTATGGCTACACCTTC. Residues: CASSFPPGQEANYGYTF.

The chain recombines TRBV7-3 with TRBJ2-3; tentative D call: TRBD2 (7 bases). Trimming shortened V by 2 bases and J by 5 bases, and 17 bases separated the two germline ends. The germline CDR1 and CDR2 sequences are SGHTA and FQGTGA. The CDR3 sequence is 16 residues long. CDR3 amino acids: CASSLGFSGGVDTQYF. The DNA of the CDR3 is TGTGCCAGCAGCTTAGGTTTTTCGGGGGGCGTAGATACGCAGTATTTT.

This chain links TRBV7-8 with TRBJ2-7; 11 bases fit TRBD1. CDR1 and CDR2 from the germline V gene are SGHVS and FQNEAQ. This CDR3 spans 16 amino acids. V shed 1 base, J shed 2 bases, and the junction held 4 bases outside the gene matches. CDR3 residues: CASSLVPGQGAYEQYF. The CDR3 coding sequence is TGTGCCAGCAGCTTAGTTCCGGGACAGGGGGCCTACGAGCAGTACTTC.

The chain links TRBV19 to TRBJ1-4, with TRBD1 identical over 7 bases. V shed 5 bases, J shed 0 bases, and the junction held 3 bases outside the gene matches. This CDR3 is 15 amino acids long. Germline V CDR1 and CDR2: LNHDA, SQIVND (reference sequence). CDR3: CASSETGSTNEKLFF. CDR3 sequence (DNA): TGTGCCAGTAGTGAGACAGGGTCAACTAATGAAAAACTGTTTTTT.

The V gene is TRBV5-1, the J gene TRBJ2-3; no firm D call. Germline values: CDR1 SGHRS, CDR2 YFSETQ. This CDR3 contains 15 residues. V was trimmed by 0 bases and J by 0 bases, leaving 8 bases between them. The CDR3 here is CASSLGGSSTDTQYF. The CDR3 DNA reads as TGCGCCAGCAGCTTGGGAGGTTCTAGCACAGATACGCAGTATTTT.

This chain links TRBV15 with TRBJ2-7; a possible D gene is TRBD1 (6 bases). This CDR3 spans 13 amino acids. Trimming pared 8 bases from V and 6 bases from J, leaving 17 bases between. Germline V gives CDR1 LNHNV, CDR2 YYDKDF (reference sequence). For the CDR3, the DNA is TGTGCCACCCGCGGGCAGGGGACGGCCGAGCAGTACTTC. Translation: CATRGQGTAEQYF.

The chain employs TRBV4-3 and TRBJ2-1; D ambiguous. Deletions cut 1 base from V and 7 bases from J, with 5 bases between. The CDR3 has 12 amino acids. Germline CDR1 is LGHNA and CDR2 is YSLEER. The CDR3 DNA follows: TGCGCCAGCAGCCAAGCAAATAATGAGCAGTTCTTC. Amino acid sequence: CASSQANNEQFF.

The CDR3 loop is CASSEERDRGQTEAFF. CDR3 DNA sequence: TGTGCCAGCAGTGAAGAAAGGGACAGGGGGCAAACTGAAGCTTTCTTT. The rearrangement uses TRBV25-1 and TRBJ1-1; 12 bases are a match to TRBD1. The CDR3 extends over 16 amino acids. Germline V lookup: CDR1 MGHDK, CDR2 SYGVNS. Losses at the gene ends were 2 bases for V and 5 bases for J; bases not matched to a gene: 6.

The chain combines TRBV6-1 with TRBJ2-7; D is undetermined. Trimming left V 5 bases short and J 1 base short, with 15 bases between. CDR1 MNHNS and CDR2 SASEGT come from the germline V gene. This CDR3 contains 15 residues. CDR3 region: CASSTWKGDSYEQYF. CDR3 DNA: TGTGCCAGCAGTACTTGGAAAGGAGATTCCTACGAGCAGTACTTC.

The V and J genes are TRBV7-9 and TRBJ1-2; no clear D. Deletions cut 5 bases from V and 9 bases from J, with 13 bases between. In germline, CDR1 is SEHNR, CDR2 FQNEAQ (reference sequence). This CDR3 is 12 amino acids long. The CDR3 DNA follows: TGTGCCAGCAGCCTGATGATGAGGAGCTACACCTTC. Translation: CASSLMMRSYTF.

The table lists this clone with a count of one. CDR3 region: CASSKIGTGGVTEAFF. DNA of the CDR3: TGTGCCAGCTCGAAGATTGGGACAGGGGGCGTCACTGAAGCTTTCTTT. The chain links TRBV18 to TRBJ1-1; TRBD1 agrees at 12 bases. The J segment lost 4 bases and the V segment lost 6 bases, leaving 9 bases of the junction unmatched. The CDR3 loop spans 16 amino acids. Germline CDR1 is KGHSH and CDR2 is LQKENI.

V usage is TRBV9 and J usage is TRBJ2-7; 7 bases fit TRBD1. The CDR3 is 14 residues long. V was pared by 1 base and J by 6 bases, with 7 bases of the junction left unmatched. Germline V lookup: CDR1 SGDLS, CDR2 YYNGEE. CDR3 protein: CASSVKGGPGEQYF. Here the CDR3 DNA reads TGTGCCAGCAGCGTAAAAGGGGGCCCGGGCGAGCAGTACTTC.

This clone was recorded only once. J is TRBJ2-3 and V is TRBV2, with 9 bases aligning to TRBD2. This CDR3 contains 16 residues. J was trimmed by 2 bases and V by 2 bases; bases with no gene match: 5. Germline V gives CDR1 SNHLY, CDR2 FYNNEI. This CDR3 reads CASSERSSGVTDTQYF. CDR3 coding DNA: TGTGCCAGCAGTGAACGTTCTAGCGGGGTCACAGATACGCAGTATTTT.